One and the same sample provided the 31 T cell receptor beta chains below, sequenced in a study of shared clonotypes between healthy human individuals. TCRdb keeps only in-frame clones here, not all; method: immunoSEQ multiplex PCR. The sample holds about 2.2 million clones, approximately 94% seen once. CD45RO-negative, CCR7-selected cells formed the naive CD8 fraction, which excluded terminally differentiated effector memory CD45RA+ cells. The sequenced sample consisted of naive CD8+ T cells from PBMCs. These receptors were collected from a man younger than 30 in good health. Some clones in this sample may be carry-over from other donors' samples.

The V gene is TRBV7-6, the J gene TRBJ2-7, with 8 bases matching TRBD2. V trimming: 5 bases; J trimming: 3 bases; junction bases outside the gene matches: 6. The CDR3 runs to 14 residues. CDR1 and CDR2 from the germline V gene are SGHVS and FNYEAQ. CDR3 nucleotide sequence: TGTGCCAGCAGCCCGCTGACTAGCGACTACGAGCAGTACTTC. It codes for CASSPLTSDYEQYF.

This chain links TRBV19 with TRBJ1-2, with a tentative D call TRBD1 (6 bases). The CDR3 has 13 residues. The ends were cut back, 7 bases at V and 8 bases at J, with 17 bases in the middle. Germline lookup yields CDR1 LNHDA and CDR2 SQIVND (reference sequence). The CDR3 DNA follows: TGTGCCAGTACCATGCCGGGGGGCTACGGCTACACCTTC. It yields the protein CASTMPGGYGYTF.

J is TRBJ2-5 and V is TRBV9; D gene unclear. Trimming stripped 4 bases from V and 4 bases from J, with 20 bases between. Germline V gene lookup returns CDR1 SGDLS and CDR2 YYNGEE. CDR3 length: 16 residues. In DNA, the CDR3 is TGTGCCAGCAGCACCCCTGGGCGGATGGATCGAGAGACCCAGTACTTC. It translates to CASSTPGRMDRETQYF.

The gene calls are TRBV9 and TRBJ2-7; 7 nucleotides match TRBD1. V shed 0 bases and J 3 bases; nucleotides not matched to a gene: 6. This CDR3 spans 15 amino acids. Germline CDR1 SGDLS, CDR2 YYNGEE. For the CDR3, the DNA is TGTGCCAGCAGCGTAGGGGACAGCCGACTCTACGAGCAGTACTTC. This sequence encodes CASSVGDSRLYEQYF.

V is TRBV2 and J is TRBJ2-1; no clear D. Per germline, CDR1 SNHLY and CDR2 FYNNEI. The V gene lost 3 bases and the J gene lost 12 bases, with 12 bases spanning the gap. The CDR3 extends over 12 amino acids. CDR3 sequence reads: CASSDRQIGQFF. DNA of the CDR3: TGTGCCAGCAGTGATCGTCAAATCGGGCAGTTCTTC.

V is TRBV28 and J is TRBJ2-3, with 8 bases aligning to TRBD2. The CDR3 spans 16 residues. CDR1 MDHEN and CDR2 SYDVKM come from the germline V gene. The junction had 10 bases not matched to a gene; V was cut back by 3 bases and J by 5 bases. The CDR3 reads CASSFSTSGSRDTQYF. CDR3 bases: TGTGCCAGCAGTTTTTCCACTAGCGGTTCAAGAGATACGCAGTATTTT.

The chain uses TRBV6-6 and TRBJ2-1; 9 bases line up with TRBD1. Unmatched junction bases numbered 7, after V lost 2 bases and J lost 8 bases. Germline loops: CDR1 MNHNY, CDR2 SVGAGI (reference sequence). This CDR3 region has 15 residues. CDR3 DNA: TGTGCCAGCAGTTACGTGACAGGGGGATTTCATGAGCAGTTCTTC. It specifies CASSYVTGGFHEQFF.

This sequence joins TRBV13 and TRBJ2-7, with TRBD2 identical over 10 bases. This CDR3 has 15 residues. V trimming: 4 bases; J trimming: 4 bases; junction bases outside the gene matches: 7. Germline V lookup: CDR1 PRHDT, CDR2 FYEKMQ (reference sequence). The CDR3 sequence: CASSSKAGGLYEQYF. The CDR3 DNA reads TGTGCCAGCAGCTCAAAAGCGGGAGGGTTATACGAGCAGTACTTC.

This clone has a single count. The chain carries TRBV9 and TRBJ2-5, with D perhaps being TRBD1 or TRBD2 (5 bases each). CDR3 length equals 14 residues. Germline V lookup: CDR1 SGDLS, CDR2 YYNGEE. Trimming took 4 bases from V and 1 from J, leaving 11 bases between them. The CDR3 region is CASSPRDGQETQYF. CDR3 DNA: TGTGCCAGCAGCCCCCGGGACGGCCAAGAGACCCAGTACTTC.

V is TRBV9 and J is TRBJ2-1; 10 bases fit TRBD2. Trimming removed 4 bases from V and 7 bases from J; junction bases left unmatched: 11. Germline lookup yields CDR1 SGDLS and CDR2 YYNGEE. The length of the CDR3 is 16 residues. CDR3 region: CASSLQREGAENEQFF. In DNA, the CDR3 is TGTGCCAGCAGCTTACAGCGGGAGGGCGCCGAGAATGAGCAGTTCTTC.

The gene calls are TRBV11-2 and TRBJ2-7; TRBD1 matches 9 bases. V dropped 5 bases and J dropped 2; count of bases not matched to a gene: 7. Per germline, CDR1 SGHAT and CDR2 FQNNGV. The CDR3 has 15 residues. In DNA, the CDR3 is TGTGCCAGCAGCCAAGGACAGGGGCGTACCTACGAGCAGTACTTC. Protein sequence: CASSQGQGRTYEQYF.

V is TRBV7-8 and J is TRBJ2-7; D might be TRBD1 or TRBD2, each matching 5 bases. Trimming took off 3 bases at V and 0 bases at J, with 15 bases between the two ends. The CDR3 is 16 residues long. CDR1 and CDR2 (germline): SGHVS, FQNEAQ. The CDR3: CASSFRGQIRSYEQYF. CDR3 coding DNA: TGTGCCAGCAGCTTCCGGGGCCAAATACGCTCCTACGAGCAGTACTTC.

This sequence joins TRBV4-3 and TRBJ2-7; D uncertain. Germline assignment: CDR1 LGHNA and CDR2 YSLEER. The V and J ends lost 1 base and 1 base respectively, with 8 bases between them. This CDR3 comprises 14 residues. Written as DNA, the CDR3 is TGCGCCAGCAGCCAAGTACCCCGGTCCTACGAGCAGTACTTC. Translating it yields CASSQVPRSYEQYF.

The chain recombines TRBV14 with TRBJ1-3, with D maybe TRBD1 (5 bases). Germline CDR1 reads SGHDN; CDR2 reads FVKESK. The V gene lost 0 bases and the J gene lost 0 bases, with 6 bases spanning the gap. The CDR3 spans 15 residues. Here the CDR3 reads CASSQDDSSGNTIYF. The DNA of the CDR3 is TGTGCCAGCAGCCAAGATGACAGCTCTGGAAACACCATATATTTT.

This chain links TRBV29-1 with TRBJ2-5; TRBD1 matches at 8 bases. The assigned J gene may be wrong: the sequence end matches TRBJ2-7 better. CDR3 length equals 13 residues. Germline values: CDR1 SQVTM, CDR2 ANQGSEA. This CDR3 is CSVGGQGGYEQYF. CDR3 nucleotide sequence: TGCAGCGTTGGCGGACAGGGTGGATACGAGCAGTACTTC.

The chain joins TRBV10-1 to TRBJ2-7; 8 bases align to TRBD2. Losses at the gene ends were 11 bases for V and 4 bases for J; bases not matched to a gene: 16. The CDR3 runs to 15 residues. CDR1 is WNHNN and CDR2 is SYGVQD in the germline V gene (reference sequence). The CDR3 region has the DNA TGCGCCCACGGTGAGAGCGCGGGAGGTCAATACGAGCAGTACTTC. It codes for CAHGESAGGQYEQYF.

The gene calls are TRBV7-9 and TRBJ2-3, with D possibly TRBD1 on 5 matching bases. CDR1 is SEHNR and CDR2 is FQNEAQ in the germline V gene (reference sequence). The CDR3 has 14 residues. Trimming pared 3 bases from V and 9 bases from J, leaving 16 bases between. CDR3 loop: CASSFPTGLGTQYF. In DNA, the CDR3 is TGTGCCAGCAGCTTTCCCACAGGTTTAGGCACGCAGTATTTT.

The chain couples TRBV7-6 to TRBJ2-3; the match to TRBD2 covers 9 bases. Per the germline V gene, CDR1 is SGHVS and CDR2 is FNYEAQ. With V trimmed by 5 bases and J by 0 bases, 6 bases remained unmatched. CDR3 length equals 16 residues. CDR3 sequence (DNA): TGTGCCAGCAGCCTGCTCACTAGCGGGAGCACAGATACGCAGTATTTT. This encodes CASSLLTSGSTDTQYF.

The chain is built from TRBV28 and TRBJ2-7; D perhaps matches TRBD1 (5 bases). The CDR3 is made up of 14 amino acids. Between the trimmed V and J ends, which lost 6 bases and 2 bases, there was a span of 14 bases. The germline gives CDR1 MDHEN, CDR2 SYDVKM. CDR3 nucleotides: TGTGCCAGCAGGACCAGGGCCGCCCCCTACGAGCAGTACTTC. Its protein product is CASRTRAAPYEQYF.

To note about this clone: Other nucleotide sequences from this sample produce the same CDR3. The chain links TRBV9 to TRBJ2-7, with 7 bases identical to TRBD1. Germline-derived CDR1 and CDR2 are SGDLS and YYNGEE. Germline trimming cut 4 bases from V and 0 bases from J; bases unmatched to any gene: 7. The CDR3 sequence is 15 residues long. CDR3 amino acids: CASSPRDRSSYEQYF. As DNA, the CDR3 is TGTGCCAGCAGCCCCCGGGACAGATCCTCCTACGAGCAGTACTTC.

Comment on this clone: Other DNA sequences from this sample encode an identical CDR3 as well. V and J are TRBV27 and TRBJ1-5, with D possibly TRBD1 on 5 matching bases. CDR1 is MNHEY, CDR2 SMNVEV, per germline (reference sequence). Trimming pared 2 bases from V and 7 bases from J, leaving 9 bases between. The CDR3 contains 13 residues. The DNA of the CDR3 is TGTGCCAGCAGTTTAGGGGGGGGACAGCCCCAGCATTTT. Translation gives CASSLGGGQPQHF.

The chain links TRBV11-2 to TRBJ2-1; 8 bases agree with TRBD2. CDR3 size: 16 residues. Germline assignment: CDR1 SGHAT and CDR2 FQNNGV. The ends lost 6 bases at V and 4 bases at J; junction bases unmatched: 11. CDR3: CASSVVSSGRYNEQFF. The CDR3 DNA is TGTGCCAGCAGTGTAGTGTCTAGCGGGCGGTACAATGAGCAGTTCTTC.

This clone has a single count. This sample also contains other DNA sequences that code for the same CDR3. The chain's CDR3 is CASSMGQGYTEAFF. Written as DNA, the CDR3 is TGTGCCAGTAGTATGGGACAGGGGTATACTGAAGCTTTCTTT. The rearrangement uses TRBV19 and TRBJ1-1; 10 nucleotides align to TRBD1. Unmatched junction bases numbered 3, after V lost 3 bases and J lost 5 bases. CDR3 length equals 14 residues. Germline V lookup: CDR1 LNHDA, CDR2 SQIVND (reference sequence).

The chain carries TRBV5-4 and TRBJ2-1; 7 bases match TRBD2. Germline CDR1 is SGHNT and CDR2 is YYREEE (reference sequence). Germline trimming cut 4 bases from V and 6 bases from J; bases unmatched to any gene: 10. This CDR3 spans 15 amino acids. The CDR3 protein is CASSPSPREFNEQFF. In nucleotides, the CDR3 is TGTGCCAGCAGCCCCAGCCCGCGGGAGTTCAATGAGCAGTTCTTC.

This clone was counted once. V and J are TRBV11-1 and TRBJ1-1; D perhaps matches TRBD1 (6 bases). Germline V CDR1 and CDR2: SGHAT, FQDESV (reference sequence). This CDR3 spans 15 amino acids. Trimming took 4 bases from V and 0 from J, leaving 12 bases between them. CDR3 protein: CASSSSGQMNTEAFF. CDR3 sequence (DNA): TGTGCCAGCAGCTCCAGTGGACAGATGAACACTGAAGCTTTCTTT.

On this clone itself: This may stem from a read error, because a much larger clone lies one nucleotide away. The sample has other DNA sequences that encode this CDR3 too. The chain links TRBV28 to TRBJ2-7; D is undetermined. The germline V and J ends were trimmed by 2 bases and 5 bases, with 4 bases remaining between them. Germline CDR1 and CDR2: MDHEN and SYDVKM. CDR3 length: 11 amino acids. The CDR3 is CASSLGNEQYF. CDR3 in DNA: TGTGCCAGCAGTTTAGGCAACGAGCAGTACTTC.

The CDR3 sequence is CASTPTPGTVISASGANVLTF. The CDR3 nucleotides are TGCGCCAGCACCCCAACACCGGGAACAGTAATTAGTGCGTCTGGGGCCAACGTCCTGACTTTC. The chain joins TRBV10-2 to TRBJ2-6; possible D gene TRBD2, 5 bases. V was trimmed by 7 bases and J by 1 base, leaving 29 bases between them. This CDR3 region has 21 residues. Per germline, CDR1 WSHSY and CDR2 SAAADI.

This clone has only one observation. The chain has TRBV5-6 and TRBJ2-7; a possible D gene is TRBD2 (5 bases). Looked up from germline, CDR1 is SGHDT and CDR2 is YYEEEE. V was clipped by 4 bases and J by 5 bases, with 22 bases between them. CDR3 size: 16 residues. The CDR3 reads CASSRSETGWMDEQYF. CDR3 DNA: TGTGCCAGCAGCAGGTCCGAGACGGGGTGGATGGACGAGCAGTACTTC.

With regard to this clone: This sample also contains other DNA sequences that code for the same CDR3. CDR3 residues: CASSLDASYEQYF. As DNA, the CDR3 is TGTGCCAGCAGTTTGGACGCCTCCTACGAGCAGTACTTC. The chain is built from TRBV28 and TRBJ2-7; the D is unclear. With 3 bases removed from V and 0 bases from J, the gap between germline ends came to 6 bases. This CDR3 has 13 residues. Germline CDR1 is MDHEN and CDR2 is SYDVKM.

The chain employs TRBV6-6 and TRBJ2-7, with TRBD1 identical over 9 bases. Per germline, CDR1 MNHNY and CDR2 SVGAGI (reference sequence). V lost 0 bases and J lost 4; bases outside the gene matches: 7. The CDR3 is 16 amino acids. The CDR3 loop reads CASSYSSKGQGYEQYF. The CDR3 DNA is TGTGCCAGCAGTTACTCGAGTAAAGGACAGGGGTACGAGCAGTACTTC.

J is TRBJ2-7 and V is TRBV5-4; 11 bases map to TRBD2. Trimming cost V 3 bases and J 3 bases; bases outside gene matches: 5. This CDR3 has 15 residues. The germline gives CDR1 SGHNT, CDR2 YYREEE (reference sequence). CDR3 DNA: TGTGCCAGCAGCTGGGGGACTAGCGGTTTCTACGAGCAGTACTTC. It codes for CASSWGTSGFYEQYF.